This is a list of T cell receptor beta chains from one sample in a study of response to subunit inactivated influenza vaccine. TCRdb reprocessed the RT-PCR reads with MiXCR, giving one entry per CDR3 protein. The sample has around 520,000 distinct CDR3 sequences, 12% seen once. This specimen was PBMCs from blood, taken on the day of vaccination. Receptors originate from a man in his forties or fifties who received an inactivated influenza vaccine. Both conserved end residues are part of each CDR3. Size is stated for part of the rows, as once, few or many counts, or as a class when the clone is expanded.

V	J	size	CDR3
TRBV7-2	TRBJ2-4	.	CASSLVAGAGNIQYF
TRBV28	TRBJ2-5	.	CASSSGEQTQYF
TRBV3-1	TRBJ2-3	few	CASSQGALTRTDTQYF
TRBV5-1	TRBJ2-5	.	CASSLSTKQETHYF
TRBV29-1	TRBJ2-7	.	CSVDHRPRTYEQYF
TRBV29-1	TRBJ2-1	few	CSVVAWQPYNEQFF
TRBV20-1	TRBJ1-4	few	CSARAGTSNEKLFF
TRBV12-3/TRBV12-4	TRBJ1-3	many	CASRRGSSGNTIYF
TRBV12-3/TRBV12-4	TRBJ2-3	.	CASSTLADTQYF
TRBV25-1	TRBJ2-3	few	CASSDVTLAGRVTDTQYF
TRBV7-9	TRBJ1-1	.	CASSQQGANTEAFF
TRBV18	TRBJ1-2	.	CASSLTGGDYYGYTF
TRBV12-3/TRBV12-4	TRBJ1-4	few	CASSLTRGRGEKLFF
TRBV9	TRBJ2-5	many	CASSVGLQETQYF
TRBV5-5	TRBJ1-1	few	CASSLLGQANTEAFF
TRBV6-1	TRBJ1-2	.	CASSEPGTDGYTF
TRBV30	TRBJ2-7	.	CAWSLRLATSYEQYF
TRBV6-4	TRBJ2-7	few	CASTPGTPTYEQYF
TRBV7-2	TRBJ2-5	.	CASSGLTGLETQYF
TRBV21-1	TRBJ2-7	.	CASSRKMGGGASSCEQYF
TRBV28	TRBJ2-7	many	CASSFLVATEYEQYF
TRBV4-3	TRBJ2-2	few	CASSQSLAGVSGELFF
TRBV6-2/TRBV6-3	TRBJ1-1	many	CATGRGLHTEAFF
TRBV7-9	TRBJ1-1	many	CASSLEGQNTEAFF
TRBV6-5	TRBJ2-2	.	CASSYTRGRTGELFF
TRBV6-1	TRBJ2-7	.	CASSPDSYSYEQYF